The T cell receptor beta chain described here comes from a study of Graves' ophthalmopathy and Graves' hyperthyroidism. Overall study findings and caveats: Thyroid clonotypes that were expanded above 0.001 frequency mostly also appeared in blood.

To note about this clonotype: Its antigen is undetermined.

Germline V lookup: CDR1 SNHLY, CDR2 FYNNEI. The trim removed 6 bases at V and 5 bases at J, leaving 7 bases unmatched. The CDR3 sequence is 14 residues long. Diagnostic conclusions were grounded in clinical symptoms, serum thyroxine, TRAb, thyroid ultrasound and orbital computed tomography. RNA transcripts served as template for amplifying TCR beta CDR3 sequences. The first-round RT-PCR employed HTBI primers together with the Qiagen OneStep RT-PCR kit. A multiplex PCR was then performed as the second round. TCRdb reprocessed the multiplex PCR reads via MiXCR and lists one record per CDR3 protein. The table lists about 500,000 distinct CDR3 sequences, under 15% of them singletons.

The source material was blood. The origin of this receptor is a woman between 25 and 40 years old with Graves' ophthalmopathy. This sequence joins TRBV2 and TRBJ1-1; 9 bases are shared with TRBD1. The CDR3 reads CASRADRGGTEAFF. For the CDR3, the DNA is TGTGCCAGCAGGGCCGACAGGGGGGGGACTGAAGCTTTCTTT.